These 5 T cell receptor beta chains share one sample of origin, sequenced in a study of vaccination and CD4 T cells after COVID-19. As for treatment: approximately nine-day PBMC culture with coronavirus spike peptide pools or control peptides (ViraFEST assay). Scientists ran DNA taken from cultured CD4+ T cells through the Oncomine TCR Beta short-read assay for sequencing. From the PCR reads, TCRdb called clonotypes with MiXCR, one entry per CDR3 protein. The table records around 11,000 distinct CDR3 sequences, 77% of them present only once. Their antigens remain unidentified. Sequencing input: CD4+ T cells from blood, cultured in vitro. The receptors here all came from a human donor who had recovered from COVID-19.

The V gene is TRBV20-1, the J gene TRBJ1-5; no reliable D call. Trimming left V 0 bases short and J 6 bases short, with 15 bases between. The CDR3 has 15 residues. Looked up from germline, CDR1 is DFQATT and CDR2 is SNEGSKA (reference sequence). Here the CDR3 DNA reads TGCAGTGCTAGAGACTGGGTCCTACCGGGTCAGCCCCAGCATTTT. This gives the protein CSARDWVLPGQPQHF.

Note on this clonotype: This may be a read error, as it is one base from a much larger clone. CDR3: CASSLYADTQYF. CDR3 in DNA: TGTGCCAGCAGCTTATACGCAGATACGCAGTATTTT. This chain connects TRBV7-2 to TRBJ2-3; D unresolved. Looked up from germline, CDR1 is SGHTA and CDR2 is FQGNSA. CDR3 length equals 12 residues. V gave up 2 bases and J gave up 4 bases, with 4 bases separating them.

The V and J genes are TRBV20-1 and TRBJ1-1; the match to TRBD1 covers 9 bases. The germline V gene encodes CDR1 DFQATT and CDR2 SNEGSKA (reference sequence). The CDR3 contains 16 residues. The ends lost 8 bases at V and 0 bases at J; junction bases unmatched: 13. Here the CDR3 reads CSTKHTGGRMNTEAFF. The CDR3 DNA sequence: TGCAGTACTAAACATACAGGGGGCCGGATGAACACTGAAGCTTTCTTT.

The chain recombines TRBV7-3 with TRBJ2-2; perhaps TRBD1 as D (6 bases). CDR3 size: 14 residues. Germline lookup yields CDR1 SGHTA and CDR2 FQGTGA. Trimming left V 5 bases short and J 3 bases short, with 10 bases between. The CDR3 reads CASSLQGYTGELFF. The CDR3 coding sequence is TGTGCCAGCAGCCTACAGGGTTACACCGGGGAGCTGTTTTTT.

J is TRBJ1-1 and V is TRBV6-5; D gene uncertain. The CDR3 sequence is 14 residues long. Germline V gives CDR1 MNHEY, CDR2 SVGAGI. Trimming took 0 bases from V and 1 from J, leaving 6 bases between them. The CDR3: CASSYSNSNTEAFF. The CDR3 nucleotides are TGTGCCAGCAGTTACTCGAATTCGAACACTGAAGCTTTCTTT.